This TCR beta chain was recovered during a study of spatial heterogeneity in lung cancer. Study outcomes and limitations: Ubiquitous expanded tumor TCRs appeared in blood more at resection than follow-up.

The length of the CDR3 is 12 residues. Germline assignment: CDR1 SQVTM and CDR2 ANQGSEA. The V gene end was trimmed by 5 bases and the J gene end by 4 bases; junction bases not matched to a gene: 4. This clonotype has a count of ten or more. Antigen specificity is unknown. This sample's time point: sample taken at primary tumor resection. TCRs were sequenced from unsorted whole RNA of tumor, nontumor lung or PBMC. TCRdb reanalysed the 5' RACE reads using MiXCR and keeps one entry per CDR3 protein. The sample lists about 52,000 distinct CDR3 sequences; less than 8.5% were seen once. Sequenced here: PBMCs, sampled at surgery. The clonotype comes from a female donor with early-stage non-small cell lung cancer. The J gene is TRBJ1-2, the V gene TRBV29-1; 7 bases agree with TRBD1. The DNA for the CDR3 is TGCAGCGTTTCCGACAGGGCCTATGGCTACACCTTC. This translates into CSVSDRAYGYTF.